Following are 9 T cell receptor beta chains from one sample sequenced in a study of T cell responses to AZD1222 COVID-19 vaccine. TCRdb's copy holds only in-frame clones and misses some; the assay was immunoSEQ multiplex PCR. Of about 150,000 clones listed, 90% are singletons. Source: peripheral blood, taken 28 days after the second AZD1222 dose. The source is an adult who received the AZD1222 COVID-19 vaccine.

The V gene is TRBV25-1, the J gene TRBJ2-7; D remains ambiguous. V gave up 2 bases and J gave up 2 bases, with 10 bases separating them. This CDR3 comprises 14 residues. Germline V gene data show CDR1 as MGHDK and CDR2 as SYGVNS. The CDR3 here is CASSEMGSPYEQYF. CDR3 DNA: TGTGCCAGCAGTGAAATGGGCAGTCCCTACGAGCAGTACTTC.

The CDR3 DNA is TGTGCCAGCAGCTTAGAAGGCGGGGTCTACGAGCAGTACTTC. Amino acid sequence: CASSLEGGVYEQYF. V and J are TRBV7-8 and TRBJ2-7, with D tentatively TRBD2 (6 bases). Trimming pared 1 base from V and 3 bases from J, leaving 10 bases between. CDR3 length equals 14 residues. From germline, CDR1 is SGHVS and CDR2 FQNEAQ.

The chain has TRBV4-1 and TRBJ1-1; D call uncertain. The germline V gene has CDR1 MGHRA and CDR2 YSYEKL. This CDR3 is 15 amino acids long. V gave up 4 bases and J gave up 1 base, with 13 bases separating them. This chain's CDR3 is CASSLWGGENTEAFF. DNA of the CDR3: TGCGCCAGCAGCCTTTGGGGAGGAGAGAACACTGAAGCTTTCTTT.

The chain combines TRBV30 with TRBJ1-1; weak D call: TRBD1 (6 bases). The CDR3 is made up of 14 amino acids. V shed 0 bases and J shed 1 base, with 9 bases lying between them. Germline CDR1 and CDR2: GTSNPN and SVGIG (reference sequence). The CDR3 sequence: CAWSVGRGNTEAFF. The DNA of the CDR3 is TGTGCCTGGAGTGTAGGCAGGGGGAACACTGAAGCTTTCTTT.

The chain is built from TRBV7-9 and TRBJ1-1; maybe TRBD1 (6 bases). Germline CDR1 is SEHNR and CDR2 is FQNEAQ (reference sequence). Trimming pared 1 base from V and 7 bases from J, leaving 13 bases between. This CDR3 region has 14 residues. The chain's CDR3 is CASSLETGSGEAFF. Here the CDR3 DNA reads TGTGCCAGCAGCTTAGAAACAGGGAGTGGTGAAGCTTTCTTT.

The chain links TRBV4-1 to TRBJ2-2, with TRBD2 matching 8 bases. V lost 1 base and J lost 11; bases outside the gene matches: 12. Per the germline V gene, CDR1 is MGHRA and CDR2 is YSYEKL. The CDR3 runs 16 residues. The DNA of the CDR3 is TGCGCCAGCAGCCAAGTGGCTACTAGCGGCCGGTCAGAGCTGTTTTTT. Translation: CASSQVATSGRSELFF.

This rearrangement joins TRBV5-4 to TRBJ2-7; maybe TRBD1 (6 bases). CDR3 length equals 13 residues. V was clipped by 0 bases and J by 4 bases, with 8 bases between them. The V gene's germline CDR1 is SGHNT and CDR2 YYREEE (reference sequence). This chain's CDR3 is CASSLDRVYEQYF. Here the CDR3 DNA reads TGTGCCAGCAGCTTGGACAGGGTTTACGAGCAGTACTTC.

The CDR3 protein is CASSFLGYEQYF. For the CDR3, the DNA is TGTGCCAGCAGTTTCTTAGGTTACGAGCAGTACTTC. This rearrangement joins TRBV12-3 or TRBV12-4 to TRBJ2-7; D unclear. The CDR3 extends over 12 amino acids. V lost 3 bases and J lost 4, with 7 bases in between.

The rearrangement links TRBV27 to TRBJ2-5; tentatively, D is TRBD1 or TRBD2 (5 bases each). Deletions cut 8 bases from V and 7 bases from J, with 20 bases between. The CDR3 has 14 residues. CDR1 MNHEY and CDR2 SMNVEV come from the germline V gene (reference sequence). The CDR3 DNA is TGTGCCAGCGCCTCTGGGTGGGACCGTGGGACCCAGTACTTC. Protein product: CASASGWDRGTQYF.